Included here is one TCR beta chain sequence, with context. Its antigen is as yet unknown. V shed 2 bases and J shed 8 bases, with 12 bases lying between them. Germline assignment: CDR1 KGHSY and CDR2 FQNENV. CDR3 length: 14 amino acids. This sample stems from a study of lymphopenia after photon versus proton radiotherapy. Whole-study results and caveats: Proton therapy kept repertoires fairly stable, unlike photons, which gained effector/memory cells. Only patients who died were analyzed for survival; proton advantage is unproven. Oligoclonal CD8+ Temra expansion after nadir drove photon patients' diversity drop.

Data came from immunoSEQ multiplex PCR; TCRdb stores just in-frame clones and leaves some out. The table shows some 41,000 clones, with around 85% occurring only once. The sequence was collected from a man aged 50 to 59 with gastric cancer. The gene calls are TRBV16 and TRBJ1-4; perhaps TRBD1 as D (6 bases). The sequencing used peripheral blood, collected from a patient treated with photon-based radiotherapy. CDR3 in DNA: TGTGCCAGCAGCCAAACCCCGGGGGCGGAAAAACTGTTTTTT. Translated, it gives CASSQTPGAEKLFF. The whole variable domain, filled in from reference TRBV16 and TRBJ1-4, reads GEEVAQTPKHLVRGEGQKAKLYCAPIKGHSYVFWYQQVLKNEFKFLISFQNENVFDETGMPKERFSAKCLPNSPCSLEIQATKLEDSAVYFCASSQTPGAEKLFFGSGTQLSVL.